This is a list of T cell receptor beta chains from one sample in a study of T cell responses to AZD1222 COVID-19 vaccine. Sequencing used immunoSEQ multiplex PCR; TCRdb keeps in-frame clones, though not all of them. This table has about 140,000 clones, around 88% appearing once. The source material was peripheral blood, sampled on day 0 of AZD1222 vaccination. The receptors were sampled from an adult in good health. Each CDR3 is given with its conserved first and last residue. A D gene is named only where the DNA matches it firmly. Clone size is shown for a subset of rows, as once, few, many or a class of expanded clone.

j_call clone_size d_call v_call cdr3_aa
TRBJ2-2 few - TRBV11-2 CASSFAGELFF
TRBJ2-2 - - TRBV7-9 CASSFKATNTGELFF
TRBJ1-2 - - TRBV30 CAWSLTGYGYTF
TRBJ1-1 - - TRBV19 CASRLRLNTEAFF
TRBJ2-7 - TRBD1 TRBV19 CASSRTGASYEQYF
TRBJ2-7 - - TRBV18 CASSPASVTGWEQYF
TRBJ1-6 - TRBD1 TRBV19 CASTNSRTGGYSPLHF
TRBJ1-1 - TRBD1 TRBV7-9 CASSLRTGSHTEAFF
TRBJ1-4 - - TRBV12-3/TRBV12-4 CASSGYPNEKLFF
TRBJ2-2 - - TRBV7-2 CASSLGMHAGELFF
TRBJ2-5 - - TRBV15 CATSRGSETQYF
TRBJ2-6 - - TRBV30 CAWSVGARGSGANVLTF
TRBJ2-7 - TRBD2 TRBV3-1/TRBV3-2 CASSGTSGRGNEQYF
TRBJ1-3 - - TRBV3-1/TRBV3-2 CASSQDTLSGNTIYF
TRBJ2-1 - - TRBV5-4 CASSLATQGNEQFF
TRBJ1-1 - - TRBV19 CASRDYGGATEAFF
TRBJ2-1 - - TRBV12-3/TRBV12-4 CASSLKDEQFF
TRBJ2-7 - TRBD2 TRBV5-4 CASSFGLAGGGEQYF
TRBJ1-2 once - TRBV19 CASRAGSGDGYTF
TRBJ1-1 - - TRBV6-1 CASSEGVGSNTEAFF
TRBJ2-1 - - TRBV24-1 CATSDLVEQFF
TRBJ2-2 - TRBD2 TRBV24-1 CATSDPLADSTGELFF
TRBJ2-1 - - TRBV7-6 CASSSSNPYGAQGSYNEQFF
TRBJ1-1 - - TRBV4-2 CASSQGGGEDTEAFF
TRBJ2-1 once - TRBV30 CAWSPGDYNEQFF
TRBJ1-1 - - TRBV30 CAWRIIGTTSGPEAFF
TRBJ2-5 - - TRBV29-1 CSVEGWSAETQYF
TRBJ1-5 - TRBD1 TRBV7-2 CASSSRQGSSNQPQHF
TRBJ2-7 - TRBD1 TRBV5-4 CASSLDPGQTYEQYF
TRBJ2-1 few TRBD2 TRBV7-3 CASSPQGSGSRNEQFF
TRBJ1-2 - - TRBV11-2 CASSPQGPYGYTF
TRBJ2-1 once - TRBV5-4 CASSRTADNEQFF
TRBJ2-7 - - TRBV6-5 CASSSGYSSYEQYF
TRBJ2-7 few TRBD2 TRBV5-4 CASSPGWGGSSPEQYF
TRBJ1-1 - - TRBV7-9 CASSFRSVGEAFF
TRBJ2-5 - - TRBV7-2 CASSFPAIQETQYF
TRBJ2-7 - TRBD2 TRBV7-2 CASSLGWTSGLYEQYF
TRBJ1-2 - TRBD1 TRBV7-9 CASSLADRAYGYTF
TRBJ1-2 - - TRBV6-6 CASNRQLNYGYTF
TRBJ1-1 - - TRBV3-1/TRBV3-2 CASSHDSTEAFF